These 19 T cell receptor beta chains share one sample of origin, sequenced in a study of T cells in Graves' hyperthyroidism and ophthalmopathy (dated by TCRdb to about 2019). The protocol used for the library was multiplex PCR. TCRdb records Illumina HiSeq 2000 as the sequencer. The TCR beta CDR3 regions were amplified from RNA transcripts. For the first round of RT-PCR on the TCR CDR3, the HTBI primer set was used together with the Qiagen OneStep RT-PCR kit. TCRdb trimmed public reads at Q25 via fastp, called clones via MiXCR and kept in-frame beta chains. Rows merge per CDR3 protein into single entries with the most common DNA and genes. The sample table lists about 500,000 distinct CDR3 sequences, approximately 15% of them with a count of one. The top ten clones comprise about 17% of the sample. Sequencing was carried out using blood. These receptors were obtained from a woman between 18 and 29 years old with Graves' hyperthyroidism.

This clonotype was counted many times. The chain links TRBV30 to TRBJ1-1; the D is unclear. V lost 0 bases, J lost 10 bases, and 12 bases lay in between. The CDR3 is made up of 12 amino acids. CDR1 is GTSNPN, CDR2 SVGIG, per germline (reference sequence). The CDR3 spells CAWSVTKGGAFF. DNA of the CDR3: TGTGCCTGGAGTGTAACCAAGGGCGGAGCTTTCTTT.

This clonotype was picked up many times. V usage is TRBV11-2 and J usage is TRBJ2-3, with D possibly matching TRBD2 (6 bases). CDR3 size: 11 residues. Per germline, CDR1 SGHAT and CDR2 FQNNGV. V lost 8 bases, J lost 6 bases, and 9 bases lay in between. The CDR3, as DNA: TGTGCCAGCTTTAGCGGCGATACGCAGTATTTT. The encoded protein is CASFSGDTQYF.

This clonotype was recorded a few times. The V and J genes are TRBV19 and TRBJ1-6; the match to TRBD1 covers 8 bases. Per the germline V gene, CDR1 is LNHDA and CDR2 is SQIVND (reference sequence). The CDR3 loop spans 14 amino acids. J lost 9 bases, V lost 3 bases, and 4 bases had no gene match. CDR3 in amino acids: CASSIRGQGSPLHF. For the CDR3, the DNA is TGTGCCAGTAGTATCAGGGGGCAGGGTTCACCCCTCCACTTT. The variable domain in full, with the rest retrieved from reference TRBV19 and TRBJ1-6, is DGGITQSPKYLFRKEGQNVTLSCEQNLNHDAMYWYRQDPGQGLRLIYYSQIVNDFQKGDIAEGYSVSREKKESFPLTVTSAQKNPTAFYLCASSIRGQGSPLHFGNGTRLTVT.

This clonotype was recorded many times. The chain is built from TRBV28 and TRBJ1-2, with a possible D match to TRBD1 (6 bases). This CDR3 has 15 residues. Germline CDR1 and CDR2: MDHEN and SYDVKM. The V gene lost 3 bases and the J gene lost 5 bases, with 16 bases spanning the gap. DNA of the CDR3: TGTGCCAGCAGTTTCCCACAGGGCCGAGGGTATGGCTACACCTTC. It is translated as CASSFPQGRGYGYTF.

This clonotype was recorded many times. V is TRBV25-1 and J is TRBJ2-1; TRBD2 matches 10 bases. V was pared by 3 bases and J by 7 bases, with 3 bases of the junction left unmatched. The length of the CDR3 is 14 residues. In germline, CDR1 is MGHDK, CDR2 SYGVNS. Here the CDR3 reads CASSELAGANEQFF. The CDR3 region has the DNA TGTGCCAGCAGTGAGCTAGCGGGAGCGAATGAGCAGTTCTTC.

In DNA form, the CDR3 reads TGTGCCAGCAGTCCCGGGACTAGCGAGGTGGGGGAGCTGTTTTTT. The encoded protein is CASSPGTSEVGELFF. The V gene is TRBV7-2, the J gene TRBJ2-2; 10 bases map to TRBD2. Germline CDR1 reads SGHTA; CDR2 reads FQGNSA. CDR3 size: 15 residues. V gave up 6 bases and J gave up 8 bases; unmatched junction bases: 9.

Concerning this clonotype: A read error is likely, as this CDR3 ends without the conserved phenylalanine or tryptophan. The rearrangement joins TRBV4-1 to TRBJ2-5, with 11 bases identical to TRBD2. The trim removed 6 bases at V and 4 bases at J, leaving 7 bases unmatched. Germline CDR1 is MGHRA and CDR2 is YSYEKL. The CDR3 length is 15 residues. The CDR3 loop reads CASSVAGGPGETQYS. CDR3 coding DNA: TGCGCCAGCAGTGTAGCGGGAGGGCCAGGAGAGACCCAGTACTCC.

This clonotype was counted many times. The J gene is TRBJ2-6, the V gene TRBV2, with D tentatively TRBD2 (5 bases). V was shortened by 8 bases and J by 0 bases, with 8 bases between the two germline ends. There are 14 residues in the CDR3. Germline CDR1 reads SNHLY; CDR2 reads FYNNEI. CDR3 nucleotides: TGTGCCAGCCTCCGGGACTCTGGGGCCAACGTCCTGACTTTC. Its translation is CASLRDSGANVLTF.

This clonotype has ten or more counts. The chain carries TRBV6-1 and TRBJ2-1; TRBD2 aligns across 8 bases. The germline gives CDR1 MNHNS, CDR2 SASEGT. This CDR3 has 16 residues. V trimming: 1 base; J trimming: 6 bases; junction bases outside the gene matches: 8. The CDR3 reads CASSEEVAGKGNEQFF. The CDR3 nucleotides read TGTGCCAGCAGTGAAGAGGTAGCGGGAAAGGGCAATGAGCAGTTCTTC.

This clonotype was counted a few times. A much bigger clone sits one base away, suggesting this may be a read error. This sequence joins TRBV3-1 and TRBJ1-4; 11 bases agree with TRBD1. J was trimmed by 9 bases and V by 0 bases; bases with no gene match: 6. This CDR3 region has 16 residues. Germline CDR1 and CDR2: LGHDT and YNNKEL (reference sequence). The CDR3 DNA is TGTGCCAGCAGCCAAGAGTTAGGGACAGGGGGTCAAAAACTGTTTTTT. It encodes CASSQELGTGGQKLFF.

J is TRBJ2-2 and V is TRBV9, with D tentatively TRBD2 (6 bases). Trimming shortened V by 0 bases and J by 5 bases, and 20 bases separated the two germline ends. This CDR3 is built from 18 residues. Germline V gives CDR1 SGDLS, CDR2 YYNGEE. The CDR3 DNA sequence: TGTGCCAGCAGCGTAGCTTCGGATGGAGGTGGAGGGACCGGGGAGCTGTTTTTT. Amino acid sequence: CASSVASDGGGGTGELFF.

This clonotype has ten or more counts. The chain couples TRBV12-3 or TRBV12-4 to TRBJ2-7; 9 bases are a match to TRBD1. The CDR3 has 15 amino acids. After removal of 4 bases from V and 2 bases from J, the junction contained 6 bases not matched to a gene. The CDR3 is CASSSGTGTTYEQYF. The CDR3 DNA reads as TGTGCCAGCAGTTCCGGGACAGGGACAACCTACGAGCAGTACTTC.

This clonotype was observed at least ten times. The CDR3 here is CASSETTGRNSPLHF. CDR3 DNA sequence: TGTGCCAGCAGTGAGACGACAGGGCGGAATTCACCCCTCCACTTT. This sequence joins TRBV6-1 and TRBJ1-6; 7 nucleotides agree with TRBD1. The germline V gene has CDR1 MNHNS and CDR2 SASEGT. Trimming removed 3 bases from V and 7 bases from J; junction bases left unmatched: 6. The CDR3 has 15 amino acids.

To note about this clonotype: A much larger clone sits a single nucleotide away, making a read error possible. The J gene is TRBJ2-3, the V gene TRBV15; either TRBD1 or TRBD2 may supply D (6 bases each). The CDR3 consists of 16 residues. V was pared by 0 bases and J by 5 bases, with 15 bases between. Germline CDR1 reads LNHNV; CDR2 reads YYDKDF (reference sequence). Here the CDR3 reads CATSRDRLGGGDTQYF. The CDR3, as DNA: TGTGCCACCAGCAGAGATCGCCTAGGGGGAGGAGATACGCAGTATTTT.

This clonotype was seen many times. The gene calls are TRBV12-5 and TRBJ2-3; the match to TRBD1 covers 8 bases. CDR1 and CDR2 (germline): LGHNT, FRNRAP. Trimming took 6 bases from V and 5 from J; bases not matched to a gene: 10. CDR3 size: 15 residues. CDR3 loop: CASGPGQVYGDTQYF. CDR3 nucleotides: TGTGCTAGTGGCCCGGGACAGGTATATGGAGATACGCAGTATTTT.

The sample holds many counts of this clonotype. The rearrangement uses TRBV24-1 and TRBJ2-3, with 9 bases identical to TRBD1. Per germline, CDR1 KGHDR and CDR2 SFDVKD. V was clipped by 3 bases and J by 5 bases; unmatched bases: 5. The CDR3 runs 15 residues. CDR3 nucleotide sequence: TGTGCCACCAGTGATCCGACAGGGGGGGGAGATACGCAGTATTTT. Translating gives CATSDPTGGGDTQYF.

There are many counts of this clonotype. The rearrangement uses TRBV11-3 and TRBJ2-1, with D unclear. Trimming took 3 bases from V and 7 from J, leaving 4 bases between them. The CDR3 is made up of 11 amino acids. Germline loops: CDR1 SGHNT, CDR2 YENEEA. CDR3 amino acids: CASSFKNEQFF. The CDR3, as DNA: TGTGCCAGCAGCTTCAAAAATGAGCAGTTCTTC. The full variable domain, in which reference TRBV11-3 and TRBJ2-1 provide the parts outside the CDR3, is EAGVVQSPRYKIIEKKQPVAFWCNPISGHNTLYWYLQNLGQGPELLIRYENEEAVDDSQLPKDRFSAERLKGVDSTLKIQPAELGDSAVYLCASSFKNEQFFGPGTRLTVL.

This clonotype was seen a few times. The J gene is TRBJ1-1, the V gene TRBV5-1; perhaps TRBD1 as D (5 bases). CDR3 length: 14 amino acids. V lost 4 bases and J lost 1, with 11 bases in between. From germline, CDR1 is SGHRS and CDR2 YFSETQ. CDR3: CASSTQTGNTEAFF. CDR3 bases: TGCGCCAGCAGCACCCAAACAGGGAACACTGAAGCTTTCTTT. The full variable domain, in which reference TRBV5-1 and TRBJ1-1 provide the parts outside the CDR3, is KAGVTQTPRYLIKTRGQQVTLSCSPISGHRSVSWYQQTPGQGLQFLFEYFSETQRNKGNFPGRFSGRQFSNSRSEMNVSTLELGDSALYLCASSTQTGNTEAFFGQGTRLTVV.

The table lists this clonotype with many counts. The chain recombines TRBV6-1 with TRBJ2-1, with 7 bases that match TRBD1. Losses at the gene ends were 8 bases for V and 14 bases for J; bases not matched to a gene: 12. This CDR3 spans 12 amino acids. CDR1 MNHNS and CDR2 SASEGT come from the germline V gene. The CDR3 protein is CASGPAGGFEFF. The CDR3 nucleotides read TGTGCCAGCGGTCCGGCAGGGGGATTTGAGTTCTTC.